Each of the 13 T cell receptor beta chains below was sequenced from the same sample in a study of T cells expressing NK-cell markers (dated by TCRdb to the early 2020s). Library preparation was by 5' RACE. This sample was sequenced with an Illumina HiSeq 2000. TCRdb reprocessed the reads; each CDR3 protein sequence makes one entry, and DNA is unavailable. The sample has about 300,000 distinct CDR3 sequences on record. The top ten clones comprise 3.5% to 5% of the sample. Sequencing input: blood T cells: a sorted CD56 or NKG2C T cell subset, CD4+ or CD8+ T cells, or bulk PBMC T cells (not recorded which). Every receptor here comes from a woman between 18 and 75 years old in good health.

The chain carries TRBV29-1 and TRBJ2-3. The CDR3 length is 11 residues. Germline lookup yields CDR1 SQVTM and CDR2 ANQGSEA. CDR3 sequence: CSVEVTDTQYF.

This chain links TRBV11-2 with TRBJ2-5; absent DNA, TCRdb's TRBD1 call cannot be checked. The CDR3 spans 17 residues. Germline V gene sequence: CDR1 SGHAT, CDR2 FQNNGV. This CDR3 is CASSPLTGIMIQETQYF.

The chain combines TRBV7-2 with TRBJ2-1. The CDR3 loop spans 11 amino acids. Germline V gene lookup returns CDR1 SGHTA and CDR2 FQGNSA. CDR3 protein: CASSPVDEQFF.

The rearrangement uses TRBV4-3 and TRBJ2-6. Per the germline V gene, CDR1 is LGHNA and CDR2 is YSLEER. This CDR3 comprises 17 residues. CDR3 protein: CASSQEGRGSGANVLTF.

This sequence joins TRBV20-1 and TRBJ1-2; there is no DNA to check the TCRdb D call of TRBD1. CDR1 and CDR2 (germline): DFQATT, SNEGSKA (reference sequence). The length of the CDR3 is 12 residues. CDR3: CSARGGGVSYTF.

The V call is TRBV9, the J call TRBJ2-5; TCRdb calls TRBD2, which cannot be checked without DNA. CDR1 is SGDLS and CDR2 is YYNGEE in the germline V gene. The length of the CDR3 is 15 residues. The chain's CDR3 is CASSSSTSSQETQYF.

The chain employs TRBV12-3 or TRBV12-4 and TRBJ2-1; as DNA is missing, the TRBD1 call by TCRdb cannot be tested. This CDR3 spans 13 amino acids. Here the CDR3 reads CASTEGQANEQFF.

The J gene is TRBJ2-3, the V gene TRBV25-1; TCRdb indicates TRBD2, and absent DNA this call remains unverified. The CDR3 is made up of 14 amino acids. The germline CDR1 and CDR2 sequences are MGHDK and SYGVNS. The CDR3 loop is CASSEYEGADTQYF.

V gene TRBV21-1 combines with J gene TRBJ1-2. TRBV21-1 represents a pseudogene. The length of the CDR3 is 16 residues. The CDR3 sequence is CASSKVWKRANYGYTF.

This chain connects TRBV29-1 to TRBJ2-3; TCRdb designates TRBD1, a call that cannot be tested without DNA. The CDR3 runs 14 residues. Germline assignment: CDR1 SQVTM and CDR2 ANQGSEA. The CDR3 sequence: CSVRQGPSTDTQYF.

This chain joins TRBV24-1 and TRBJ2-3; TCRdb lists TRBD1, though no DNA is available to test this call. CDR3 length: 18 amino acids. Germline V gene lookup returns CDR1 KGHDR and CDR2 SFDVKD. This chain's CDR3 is CATSAAIGQPISTDTQYF.

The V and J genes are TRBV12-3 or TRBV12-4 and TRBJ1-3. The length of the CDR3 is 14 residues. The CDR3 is CASSFADSGNTIYF.

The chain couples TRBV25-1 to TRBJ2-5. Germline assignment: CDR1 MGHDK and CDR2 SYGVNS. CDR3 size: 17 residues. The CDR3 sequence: CASSGDDGTKAKETQYF.